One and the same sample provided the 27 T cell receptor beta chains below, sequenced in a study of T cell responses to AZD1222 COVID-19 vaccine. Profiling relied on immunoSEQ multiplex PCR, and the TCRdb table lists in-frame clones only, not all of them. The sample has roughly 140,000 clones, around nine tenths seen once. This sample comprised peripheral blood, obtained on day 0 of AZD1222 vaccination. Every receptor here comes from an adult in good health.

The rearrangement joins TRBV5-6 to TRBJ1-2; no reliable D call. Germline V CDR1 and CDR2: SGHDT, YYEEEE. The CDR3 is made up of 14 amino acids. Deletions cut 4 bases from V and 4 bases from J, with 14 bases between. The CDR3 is CASSNDAGSYGYTF. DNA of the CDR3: TGTGCCAGCAGCAATGACGCGGGGAGCTATGGCTACACCTTC.

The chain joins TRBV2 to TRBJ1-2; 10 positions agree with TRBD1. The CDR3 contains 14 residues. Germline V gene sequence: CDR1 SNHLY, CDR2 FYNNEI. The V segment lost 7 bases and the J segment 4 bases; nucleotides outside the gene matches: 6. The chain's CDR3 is CASTQGDRGYGYTF. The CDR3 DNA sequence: TGTGCCAGCACCCAAGGGGACAGGGGCTATGGCTACACCTTC.

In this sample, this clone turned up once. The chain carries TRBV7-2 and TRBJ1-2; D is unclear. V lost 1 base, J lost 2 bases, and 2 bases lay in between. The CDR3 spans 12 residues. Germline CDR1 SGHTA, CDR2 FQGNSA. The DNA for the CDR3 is TGTGCCAGCAGCTTAGACAACTATGGCTACACCTTC. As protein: CASSLDNYGYTF.

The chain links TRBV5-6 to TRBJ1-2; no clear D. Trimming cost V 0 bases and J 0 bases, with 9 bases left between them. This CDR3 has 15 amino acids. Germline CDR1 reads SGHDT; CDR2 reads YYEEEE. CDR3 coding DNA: TGTGCCAGCAGCTTGGCGTCGATTTCTAACTATGGCTACACCTTC. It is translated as CASSLASISNYGYTF.

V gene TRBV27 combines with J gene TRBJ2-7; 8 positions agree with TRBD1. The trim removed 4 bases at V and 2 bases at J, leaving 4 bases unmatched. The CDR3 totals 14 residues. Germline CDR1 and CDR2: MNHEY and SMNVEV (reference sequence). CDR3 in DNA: TGTGCCAGCAGTTACGGGACAGGTCCCTACGAGCAGTACTTC. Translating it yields CASSYGTGPYEQYF.

The CDR3 sequence: CASSFEGTVGNTIYF. The CDR3 DNA sequence: TGCGCCAGCAGCTTTGAGGGGACCGTTGGAAACACCATATATTTT. This chain joins TRBV5-1 and TRBJ1-3; the D gene is possibly TRBD1 (5 bases). Between the trimmed V and J ends, which lost 2 bases and 3 bases, there was a span of 12 bases. Germline V gene sequence: CDR1 SGHRS, CDR2 YFSETQ. The CDR3 has 15 amino acids.

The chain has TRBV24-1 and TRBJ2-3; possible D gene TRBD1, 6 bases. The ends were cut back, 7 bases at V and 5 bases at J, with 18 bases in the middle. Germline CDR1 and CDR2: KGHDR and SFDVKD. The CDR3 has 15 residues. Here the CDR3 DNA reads TGTGCCACCAGCCTTACAGGGACGGGACAAGATACGCAGTATTTT. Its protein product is CATSLTGTGQDTQYF.

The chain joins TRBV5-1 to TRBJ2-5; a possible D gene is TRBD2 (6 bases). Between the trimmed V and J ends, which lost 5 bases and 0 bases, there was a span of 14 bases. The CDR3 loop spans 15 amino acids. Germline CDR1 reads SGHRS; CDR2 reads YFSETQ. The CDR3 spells CASRGGSGYQETQYF. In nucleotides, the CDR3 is TGCGCCAGCAGGGGGGGTTCGGGGTACCAAGAGACCCAGTACTTC.

The DNA for the CDR3 is TGTGCCAGCGGAGCCTCGGTGGTCAGCTTAACAGACATTCAGTACTTC. Translated: CASGASVVSLTDIQYF. The rearrangement joins TRBV28 to TRBJ2-4; no clear D. Germline V gene lookup returns CDR1 MDHEN and CDR2 SYDVKM. The CDR3 totals 16 residues. V lost 8 bases, J lost 8 bases, and 25 bases lay in between.

The CDR3 reads CASTNRGFAYEQYF. Here the CDR3 DNA reads TGTGCCAGCACCAACAGGGGTTTCGCCTACGAGCAGTACTTC. This chain connects TRBV2 to TRBJ2-7; 7 positions match TRBD1. The trim removed 7 bases at V and 2 bases at J, leaving 8 bases unmatched. The CDR3 totals 14 residues. Per germline, CDR1 SNHLY and CDR2 FYNNEI.

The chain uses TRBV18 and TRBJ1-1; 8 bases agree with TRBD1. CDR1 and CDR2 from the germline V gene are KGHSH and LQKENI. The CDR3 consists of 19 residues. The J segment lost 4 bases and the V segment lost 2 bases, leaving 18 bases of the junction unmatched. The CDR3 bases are TGTGCCAGCTCACCAACTTCCGGACAGGGATGGGGATGGAGCACTGAAGCTTTCTTT. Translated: CASSPTSGQGWGWSTEAFF.

The CDR3 sequence: CASSTRTESYEQYF. The CDR3 DNA is TGTGCCAGCAGCACTAGGACGGAATCCTACGAGCAGTACTTC. The chain combines TRBV6-5 with TRBJ2-7, with a weak D call TRBD2 (5 bases). In germline, CDR1 is MNHEY, CDR2 SVGAGI. This CDR3 has 14 residues. V lost 6 bases and J lost 1, with 13 bases in between.

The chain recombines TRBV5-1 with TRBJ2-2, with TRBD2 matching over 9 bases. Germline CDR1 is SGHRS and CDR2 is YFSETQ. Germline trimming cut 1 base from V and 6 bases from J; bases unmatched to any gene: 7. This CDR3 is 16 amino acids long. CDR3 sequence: CASSLWLAGTSGELFF. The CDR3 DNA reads TGCGCCAGCAGCTTGTGGCTAGCGGGAACTTCCGGGGAGCTGTTTTTT.

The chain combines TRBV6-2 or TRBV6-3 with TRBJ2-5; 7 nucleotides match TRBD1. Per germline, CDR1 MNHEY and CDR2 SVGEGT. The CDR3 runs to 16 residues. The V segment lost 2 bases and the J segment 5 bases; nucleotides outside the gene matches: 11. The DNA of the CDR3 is TGTGCCAGCAGTTACGGGGGCCTTAGGGGGCTCGAGACCCAGTACTTC. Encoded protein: CASSYGGLRGLETQYF.

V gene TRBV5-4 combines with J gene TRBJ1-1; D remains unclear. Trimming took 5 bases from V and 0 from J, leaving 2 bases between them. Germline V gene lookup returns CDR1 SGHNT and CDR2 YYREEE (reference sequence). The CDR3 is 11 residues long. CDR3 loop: CASRMNTEAFF. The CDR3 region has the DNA TGTGCCAGCAGGATGAACACTGAAGCTTTCTTT.

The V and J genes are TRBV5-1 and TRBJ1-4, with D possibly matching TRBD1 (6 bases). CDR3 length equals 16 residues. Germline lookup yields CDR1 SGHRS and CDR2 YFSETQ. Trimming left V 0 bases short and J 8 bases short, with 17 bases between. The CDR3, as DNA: TGCGCCAGCAGCTTGGCCGGGGGGGCCATAGGAGAAAAACTGTTTTTT. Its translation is CASSLAGGAIGEKLFF.

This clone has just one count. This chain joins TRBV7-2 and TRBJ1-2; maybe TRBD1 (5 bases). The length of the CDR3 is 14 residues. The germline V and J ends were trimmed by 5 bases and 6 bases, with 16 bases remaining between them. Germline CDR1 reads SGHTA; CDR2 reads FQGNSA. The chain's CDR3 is CASSTGHTDHGYTF. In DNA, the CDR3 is TGTGCCAGCAGCACCGGACACACCGACCATGGCTACACCTTC.

DNA of the CDR3: TGTGCCTATCCTGGGTCCCTCGGGGGCTATGGCTACACCTTC. It encodes CAYPGSLGGYGYTF. The chain employs TRBV6-5 and TRBJ1-2; TRBD1 is a possible D gene (5 bases). Trimming removed 11 bases from V and 4 bases from J, with 20 bases in between. In germline, CDR1 is MNHEY, CDR2 SVGAGI. The CDR3 consists of 14 residues.

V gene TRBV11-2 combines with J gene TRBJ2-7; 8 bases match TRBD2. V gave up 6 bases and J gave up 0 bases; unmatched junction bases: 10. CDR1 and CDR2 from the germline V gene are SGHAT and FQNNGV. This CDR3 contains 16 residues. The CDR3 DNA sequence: TGTGCCAGCAGGGCAATAGCGGGGAAGAGCTCCTACGAGCAGTACTTC. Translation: CASRAIAGKSSYEQYF.

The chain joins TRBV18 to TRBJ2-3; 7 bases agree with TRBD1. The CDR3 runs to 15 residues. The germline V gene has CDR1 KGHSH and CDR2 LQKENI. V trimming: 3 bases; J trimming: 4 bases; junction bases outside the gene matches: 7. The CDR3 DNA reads TGTGCCAGCTCACCTTGGGACAGTTTCCCAGATACGCAGTATTTT. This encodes CASSPWDSFPDTQYF. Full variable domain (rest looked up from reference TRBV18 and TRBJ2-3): NAGVMQNPRHLVRRRGQEARLRCSPMKGHSHVYWYRQLPEEGLKFMVYLQKENIIDESGMPKERFSAEFPKEGPSILRIQQVVRGDSAAYFCASSPWDSFPDTQYFGPGTRLTVL.

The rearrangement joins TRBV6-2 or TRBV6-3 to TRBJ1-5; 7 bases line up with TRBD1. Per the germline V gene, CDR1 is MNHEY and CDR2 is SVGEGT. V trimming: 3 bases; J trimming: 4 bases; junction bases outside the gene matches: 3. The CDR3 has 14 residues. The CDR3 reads CASSYGTENQPQHF. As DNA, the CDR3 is TGTGCCAGCAGTTATGGGACAGAAAATCAGCCCCAGCATTTT.

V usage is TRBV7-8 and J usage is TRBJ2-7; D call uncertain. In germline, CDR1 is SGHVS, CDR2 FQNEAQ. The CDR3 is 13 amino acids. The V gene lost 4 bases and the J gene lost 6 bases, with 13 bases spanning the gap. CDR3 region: CASSSPNRREQYF. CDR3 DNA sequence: TGTGCCAGCAGCTCCCCTAATCGTCGCGAGCAGTACTTC.

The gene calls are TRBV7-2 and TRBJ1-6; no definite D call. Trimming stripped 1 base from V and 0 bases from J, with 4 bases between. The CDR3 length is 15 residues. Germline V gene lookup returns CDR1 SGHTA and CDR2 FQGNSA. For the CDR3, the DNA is TGTGCCAGCAGCTTAGGCAGCTCCTATAATTCACCCCTCCACTTT. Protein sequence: CASSLGSSYNSPLHF.

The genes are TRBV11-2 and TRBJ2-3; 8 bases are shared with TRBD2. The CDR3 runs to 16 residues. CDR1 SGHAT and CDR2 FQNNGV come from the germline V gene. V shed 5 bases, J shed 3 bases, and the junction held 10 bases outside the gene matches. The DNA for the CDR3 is TGTGCCAGCAGCCGACCGTGGCGGGAGGCAACAGATACGCAGTATTTT. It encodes CASSRPWREATDTQYF.

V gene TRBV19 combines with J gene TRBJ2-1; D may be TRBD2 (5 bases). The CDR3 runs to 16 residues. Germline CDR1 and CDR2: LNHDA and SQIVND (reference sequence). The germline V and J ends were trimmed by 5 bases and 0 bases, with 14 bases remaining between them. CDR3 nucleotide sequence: TGTGCCAGTAGTGCCTCAGGAGGCGGCTCCTACAATGAGCAGTTCTTC. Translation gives CASSASGGGSYNEQFF.

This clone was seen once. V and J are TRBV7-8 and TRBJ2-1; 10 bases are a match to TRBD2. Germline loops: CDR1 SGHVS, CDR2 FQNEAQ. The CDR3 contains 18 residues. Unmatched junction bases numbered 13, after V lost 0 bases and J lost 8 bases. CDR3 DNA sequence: TGTGCCAGCAGCTTAGCGTTAATAGCGGGAGGTTTTAGCGATGAGCAGTTCTTC. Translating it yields CASSLALIAGGFSDEQFF.

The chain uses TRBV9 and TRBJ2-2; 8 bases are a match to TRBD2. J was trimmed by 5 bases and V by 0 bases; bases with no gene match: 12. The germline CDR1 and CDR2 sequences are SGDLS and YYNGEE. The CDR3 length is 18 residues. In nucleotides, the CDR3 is TGTGCCAGCAGCGTAGGGGTAAAAGGCGGGAGGAGTACCGGGGAGCTGTTTTTT. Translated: CASSVGVKGGRSTGELFF.